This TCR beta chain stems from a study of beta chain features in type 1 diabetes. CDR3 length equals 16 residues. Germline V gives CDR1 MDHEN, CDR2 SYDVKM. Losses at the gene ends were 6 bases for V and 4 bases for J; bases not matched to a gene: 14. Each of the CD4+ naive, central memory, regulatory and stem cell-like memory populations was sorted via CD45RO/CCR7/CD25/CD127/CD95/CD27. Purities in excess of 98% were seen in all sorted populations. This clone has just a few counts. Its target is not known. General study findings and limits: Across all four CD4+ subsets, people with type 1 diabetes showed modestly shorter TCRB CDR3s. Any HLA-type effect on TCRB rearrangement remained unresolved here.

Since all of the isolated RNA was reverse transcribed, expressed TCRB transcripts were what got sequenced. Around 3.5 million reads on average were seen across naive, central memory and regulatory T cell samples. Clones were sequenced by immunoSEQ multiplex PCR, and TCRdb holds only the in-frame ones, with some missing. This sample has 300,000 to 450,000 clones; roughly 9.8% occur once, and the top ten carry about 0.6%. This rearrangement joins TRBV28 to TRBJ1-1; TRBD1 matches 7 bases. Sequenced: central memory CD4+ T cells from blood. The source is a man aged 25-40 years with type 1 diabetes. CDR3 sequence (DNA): TGTGCCAGCAGAACCTTTCAGGGGGATGGCGGCACTGAAGCTTTCTTT. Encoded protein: CASRTFQGDGGTEAFF.